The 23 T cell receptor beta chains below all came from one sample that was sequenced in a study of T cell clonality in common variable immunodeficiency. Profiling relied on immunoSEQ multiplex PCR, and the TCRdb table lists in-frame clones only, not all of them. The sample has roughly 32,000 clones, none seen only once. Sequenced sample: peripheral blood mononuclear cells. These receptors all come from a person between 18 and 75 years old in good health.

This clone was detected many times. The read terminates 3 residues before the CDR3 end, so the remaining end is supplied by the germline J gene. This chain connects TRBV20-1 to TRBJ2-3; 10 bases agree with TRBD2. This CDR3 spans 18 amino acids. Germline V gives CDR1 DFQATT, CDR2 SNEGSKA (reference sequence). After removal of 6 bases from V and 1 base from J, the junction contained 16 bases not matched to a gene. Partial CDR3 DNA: TGCAGTGCCCGAGGTCGACGGAAGGGGACTAGCGGCACAGATACG. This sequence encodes CSARGRRKGTSGTDT. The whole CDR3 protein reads CSARGRRKGTSGTDTQYF.

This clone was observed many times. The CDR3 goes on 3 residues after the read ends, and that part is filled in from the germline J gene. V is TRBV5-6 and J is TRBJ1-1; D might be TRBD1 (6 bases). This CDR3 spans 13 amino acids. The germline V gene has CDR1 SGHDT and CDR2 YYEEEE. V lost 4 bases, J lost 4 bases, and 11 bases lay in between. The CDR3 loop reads CASSRGGGTEAFF. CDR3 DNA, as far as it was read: TGTGCCAGCAGCCGAGGGGGGGGCACTGAA.

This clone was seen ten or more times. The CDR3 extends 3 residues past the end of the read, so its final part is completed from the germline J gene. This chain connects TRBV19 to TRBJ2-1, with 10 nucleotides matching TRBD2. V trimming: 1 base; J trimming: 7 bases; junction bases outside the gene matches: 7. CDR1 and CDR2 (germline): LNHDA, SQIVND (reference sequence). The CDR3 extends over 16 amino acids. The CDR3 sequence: CASSIASGRVSNEQFF. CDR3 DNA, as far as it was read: TGTGCCAGTAGTATAGCTAGCGGGAGAGTCTCGAATGAG.

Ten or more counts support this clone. The CDR3 bases that were read are TGCGCCAGCAGCTTGGGGGGGGGACGGTACCAAGAGACC. Translation: CASSLGGGRYQET. In full, the CDR3 reads CASSLGGGRYQETQYF. The chain combines TRBV5-1 with TRBJ2-5; 7 nucleotides match TRBD2. The CDR3 end lies 3 residues beyond the end of the read and is filled in from the germline J gene. Germline V CDR1 and CDR2: SGHRS, YFSETQ. With V trimmed by 0 bases and J by 0 bases, 5 bases remained unmatched. This CDR3 is built from 16 residues.

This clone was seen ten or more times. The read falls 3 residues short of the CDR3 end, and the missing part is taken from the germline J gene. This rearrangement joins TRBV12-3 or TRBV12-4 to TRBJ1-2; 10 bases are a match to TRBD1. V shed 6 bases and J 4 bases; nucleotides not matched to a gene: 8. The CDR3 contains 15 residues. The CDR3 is CASSRGQGPSYGYTF. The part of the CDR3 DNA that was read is TGTGCCAGCAGCCGGGGACAGGGGCCTTCCTATGGC.

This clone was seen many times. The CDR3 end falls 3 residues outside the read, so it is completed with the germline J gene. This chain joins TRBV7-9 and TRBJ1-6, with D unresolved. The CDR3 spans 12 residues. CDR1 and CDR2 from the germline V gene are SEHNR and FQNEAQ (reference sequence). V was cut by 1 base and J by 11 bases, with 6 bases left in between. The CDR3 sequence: CASSLELTPLHF. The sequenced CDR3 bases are TGTGCCAGCAGCTTAGAACTCACACCC.

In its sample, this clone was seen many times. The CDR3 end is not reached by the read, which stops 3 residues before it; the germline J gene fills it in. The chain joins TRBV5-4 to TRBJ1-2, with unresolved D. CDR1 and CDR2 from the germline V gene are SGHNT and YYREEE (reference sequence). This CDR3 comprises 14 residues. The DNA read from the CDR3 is TGTGCCAGCAGCTTGGGAGGGAGCGGGAAGGGC. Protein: CASSLGGSGKG. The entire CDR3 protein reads CASSLGGSGKGYTF.

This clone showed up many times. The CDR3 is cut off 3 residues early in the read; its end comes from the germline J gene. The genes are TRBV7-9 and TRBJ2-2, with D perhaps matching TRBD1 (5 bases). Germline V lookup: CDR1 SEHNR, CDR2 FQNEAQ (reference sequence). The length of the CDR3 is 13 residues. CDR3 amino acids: CAFSGHSGEKLFF. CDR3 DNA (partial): TGTGCTTTCAGTGGACATTCTGGGGAAAAG.

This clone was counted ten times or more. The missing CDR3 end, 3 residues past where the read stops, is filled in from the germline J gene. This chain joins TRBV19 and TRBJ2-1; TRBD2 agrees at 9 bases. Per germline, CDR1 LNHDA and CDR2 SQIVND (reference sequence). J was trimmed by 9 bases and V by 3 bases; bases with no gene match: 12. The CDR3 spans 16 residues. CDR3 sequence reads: CASSISGASGKGEQFF. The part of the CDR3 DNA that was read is TGTGCCAGTAGTATCTCTGGGGCTAGCGGGAAAGGTGAG.

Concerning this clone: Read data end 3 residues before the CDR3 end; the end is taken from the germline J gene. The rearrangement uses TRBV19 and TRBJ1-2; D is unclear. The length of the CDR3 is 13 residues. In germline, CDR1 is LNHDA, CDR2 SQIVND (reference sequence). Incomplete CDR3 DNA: TGTGCCAGTAGTACGTCCCGCCTAGCGGGC. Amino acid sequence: CASSTSRLAG. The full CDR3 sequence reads CASSTSRLAGYTF.

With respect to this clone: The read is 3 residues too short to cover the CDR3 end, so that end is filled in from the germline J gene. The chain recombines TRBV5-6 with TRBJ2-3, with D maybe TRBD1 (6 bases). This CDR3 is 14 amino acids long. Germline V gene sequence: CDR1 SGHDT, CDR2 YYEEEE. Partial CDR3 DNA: TGTGCCAGCAGCTTGTCCCAGGGGAGTCAGCCG. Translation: CASSLSQGSQP. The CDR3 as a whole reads CASSLSQGSQPQYF.

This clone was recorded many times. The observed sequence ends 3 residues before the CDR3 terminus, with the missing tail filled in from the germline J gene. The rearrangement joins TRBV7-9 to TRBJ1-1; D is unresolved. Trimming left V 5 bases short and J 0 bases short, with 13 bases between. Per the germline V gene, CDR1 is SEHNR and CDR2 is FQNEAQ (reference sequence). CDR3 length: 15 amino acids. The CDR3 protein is CASSPGSGLNTEAFF. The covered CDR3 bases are TGTGCCAGCAGCCCCGGGTCCGGATTGAACACTGAA.

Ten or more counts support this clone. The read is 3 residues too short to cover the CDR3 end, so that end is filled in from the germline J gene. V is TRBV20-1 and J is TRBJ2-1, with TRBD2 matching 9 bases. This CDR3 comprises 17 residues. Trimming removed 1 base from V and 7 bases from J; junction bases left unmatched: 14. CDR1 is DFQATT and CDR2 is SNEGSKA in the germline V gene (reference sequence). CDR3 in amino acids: CSARVNSGRGSGNEQFF. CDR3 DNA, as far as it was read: TGCAGTGCTAGAGTCAATAGCGGGAGAGGTTCGGGGAATGAG.

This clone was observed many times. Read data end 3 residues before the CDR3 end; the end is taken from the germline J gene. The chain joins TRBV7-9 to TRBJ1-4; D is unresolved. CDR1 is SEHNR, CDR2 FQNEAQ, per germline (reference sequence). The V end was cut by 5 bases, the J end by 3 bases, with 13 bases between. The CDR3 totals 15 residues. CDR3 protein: CASSLPAGANEKLFF. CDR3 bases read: TGTGCCAGCAGCCTGCCGGCGGGAGCTAATGAAAAA.

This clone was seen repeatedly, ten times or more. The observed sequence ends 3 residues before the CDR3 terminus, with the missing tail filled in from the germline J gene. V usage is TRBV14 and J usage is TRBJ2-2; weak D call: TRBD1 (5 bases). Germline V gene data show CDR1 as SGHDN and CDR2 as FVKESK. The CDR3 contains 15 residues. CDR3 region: CASSQAGIWNEKLFF. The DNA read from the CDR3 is TGTGCCAGCAGCCAAGCAGGGATCTGGAATGAAAAG.

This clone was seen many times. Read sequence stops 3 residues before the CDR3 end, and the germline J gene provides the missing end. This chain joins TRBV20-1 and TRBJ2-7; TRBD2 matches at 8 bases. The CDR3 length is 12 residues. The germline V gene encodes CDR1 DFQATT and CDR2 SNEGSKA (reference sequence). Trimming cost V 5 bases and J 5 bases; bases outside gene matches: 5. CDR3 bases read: TGCAGTGCTGTGGGACTAGTGGACGAG. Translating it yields CSAVGLVDE. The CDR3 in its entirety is CSAVGLVDEQYF.

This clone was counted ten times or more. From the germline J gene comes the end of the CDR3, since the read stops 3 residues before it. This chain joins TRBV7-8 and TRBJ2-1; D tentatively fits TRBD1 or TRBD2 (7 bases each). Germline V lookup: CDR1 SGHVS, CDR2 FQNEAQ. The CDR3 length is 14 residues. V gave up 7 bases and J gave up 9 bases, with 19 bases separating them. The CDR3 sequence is CASTAGGGPGEQFF. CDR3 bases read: TGTGCCAGCACCGCAGGGGGAGGGCCGGGTGAG.

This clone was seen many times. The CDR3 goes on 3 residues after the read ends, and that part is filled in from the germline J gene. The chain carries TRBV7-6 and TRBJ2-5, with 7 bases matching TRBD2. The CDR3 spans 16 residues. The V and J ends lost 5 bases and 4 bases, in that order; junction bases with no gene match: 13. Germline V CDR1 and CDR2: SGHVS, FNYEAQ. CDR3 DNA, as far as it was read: TGTGCCAGCAGCATGAGGACTAGTGCCACTGTAGAGACC. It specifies CASSMRTSATVET. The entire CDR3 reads CASSMRTSATVETQYF.

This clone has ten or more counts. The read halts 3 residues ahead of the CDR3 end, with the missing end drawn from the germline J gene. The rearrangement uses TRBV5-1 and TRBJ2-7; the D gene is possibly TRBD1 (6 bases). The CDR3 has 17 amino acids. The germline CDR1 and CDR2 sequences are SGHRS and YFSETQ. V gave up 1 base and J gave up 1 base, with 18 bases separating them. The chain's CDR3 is CASSLIPGSQGSYEQYF. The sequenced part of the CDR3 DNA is TGCGCCAGCAGCTTGATCCCAGGCAGCCAGGGGTCCTACGAG.

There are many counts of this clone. This CDR3 is CASSLELWGRNIQYF. The sequenced CDR3 bases are TGTGCCAGCTCACTTGAATTGTGGGGCCGGAACATT. The chain recombines TRBV18 with TRBJ2-4; D is possibly TRBD1 (5 bases). The read terminates 3 residues ahead of where the CDR3 ends, so the germline J gene completes it. V gave up 4 bases and J gave up 7 bases, with 17 bases separating them. From germline, CDR1 is KGHSH and CDR2 LQKENI. The CDR3 is made up of 15 amino acids.

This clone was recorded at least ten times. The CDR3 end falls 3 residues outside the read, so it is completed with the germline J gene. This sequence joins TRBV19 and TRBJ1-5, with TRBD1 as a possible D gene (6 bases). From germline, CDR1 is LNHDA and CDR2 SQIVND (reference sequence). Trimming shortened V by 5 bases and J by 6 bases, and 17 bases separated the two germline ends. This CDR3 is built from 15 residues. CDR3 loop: CASSFQGKEAQPQHF. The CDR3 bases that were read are TGTGCCAGTAGTTTCCAGGGGAAAGAGGCTCAGCCC.

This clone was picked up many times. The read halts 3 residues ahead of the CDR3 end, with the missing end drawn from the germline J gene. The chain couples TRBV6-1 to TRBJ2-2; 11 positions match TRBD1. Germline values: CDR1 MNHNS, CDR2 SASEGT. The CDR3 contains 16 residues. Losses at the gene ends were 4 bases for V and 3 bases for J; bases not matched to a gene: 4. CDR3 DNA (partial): TGTGCCAGCAGTGCAGGGGACAGGGGGTACACCGGGGAG. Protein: CASSAGDRGYTGE. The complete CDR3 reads CASSAGDRGYTGELFF.

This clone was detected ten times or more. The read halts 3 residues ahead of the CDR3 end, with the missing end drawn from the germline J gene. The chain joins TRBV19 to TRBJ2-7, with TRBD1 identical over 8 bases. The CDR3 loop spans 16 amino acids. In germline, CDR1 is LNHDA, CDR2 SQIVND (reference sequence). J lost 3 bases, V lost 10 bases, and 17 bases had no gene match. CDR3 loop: CATSHTRTGSSYEQYF. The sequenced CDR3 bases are TGTGCCACATCTCATACAAGGACAGGGAGTAGCTACGAG.